The 5 T cell receptor beta chains in this list originate from one sample, sequenced in a study of human T cells and chemical hapten exposure. Time point in this sample: pre-sensitization, week 0. Treatment noted: therapeutic diphenylcyclopropenone sensitization with weekly scalp DPC. TCRdb fed the RACE reads into MiXCR, producing one record per CDR3 protein. This sample has 120,000 or so distinct CDR3 sequences; about 13% occur once, and the top ten carry around 2.7%. Sample: whole blood, taken in connection with sensitization to the hapten diphenylcyclopropenone (DPC). These receptors originate from a woman between 18 and 30 years old with alopecia areata. Some clones in this sample may be carry-over from other donors' samples.

Concerning this clonotype itself: A junction boundary mismatches the germline segment, possibly from a read error. This CDR3 reads CSARDRANSYNEQFF. DNA for the CDR3: TGCAGTGCGAGAGACAGGGCCAATTCCTACAATGAGCAGTTCTTC. This chain uses TRBV20-1 with TRBJ2-1; 7 bases line up with TRBD1. The germline V gene encodes CDR1 DFQATT and CDR2 SNEGSKA (reference sequence). The CDR3 runs to 15 residues.

This clonotype was counted between two and nine times. The chain is built from TRBV7-6 and TRBJ2-5; no firm D call. Trimming removed 6 bases from V and 4 bases from J, with 24 bases in between. Germline V gene lookup returns CDR1 SGHVS and CDR2 FNYEAQ. The CDR3 sequence is 17 residues long. The CDR3 nucleotides are TGTGCCAGCAGTCCACGTGGACCCACCACGGTCCCAGAGACCCAGTACTTC. Its translation: CASSPRGPTTVPETQYF.

This clonotype has just a few counts. The rearrangement joins TRBV16 to TRBJ1-1; possibly TRBD1 for D (6 bases). Germline V gives CDR1 KGHSY, CDR2 FQNENV. Trimming stripped 3 bases from V and 2 bases from J, with 10 bases between. CDR3 length: 14 residues. The CDR3 loop reads CASSHAQGNTEAFF. CDR3 nucleotides: TGTGCCAGCAGCCACGCACAGGGAAACACTGAAGCTTTCTTT.

The CDR3 region is CASSLYNSNQPQHF. As DNA, the CDR3 is TGTGCCAGCAGTTTATACAATAGCAATCAGCCCCAGCATTTT. The chain uses TRBV27 and TRBJ1-5; no clear D gene. The V end was cut by 1 base, the J end by 0 bases, with 4 bases between. Germline V gene lookup returns CDR1 MNHEY and CDR2 SMNVEV (reference sequence). This CDR3 is built from 14 residues.

In this sample, this clonotype turned up a few times. J is TRBJ1-2 and V is TRBV29-1; tentative D call: TRBD1 (6 bases). Germline V gene sequence: CDR1 SQVTM, CDR2 ANQGSEA. The CDR3 is made up of 14 amino acids. V lost 6 bases and J lost 5, with 19 bases in between. This CDR3 reads CSVAGGRADYGYTF. The CDR3 DNA is TGCAGCGTCGCGGGGGGCAGGGCGGATTATGGCTACACCTTC.